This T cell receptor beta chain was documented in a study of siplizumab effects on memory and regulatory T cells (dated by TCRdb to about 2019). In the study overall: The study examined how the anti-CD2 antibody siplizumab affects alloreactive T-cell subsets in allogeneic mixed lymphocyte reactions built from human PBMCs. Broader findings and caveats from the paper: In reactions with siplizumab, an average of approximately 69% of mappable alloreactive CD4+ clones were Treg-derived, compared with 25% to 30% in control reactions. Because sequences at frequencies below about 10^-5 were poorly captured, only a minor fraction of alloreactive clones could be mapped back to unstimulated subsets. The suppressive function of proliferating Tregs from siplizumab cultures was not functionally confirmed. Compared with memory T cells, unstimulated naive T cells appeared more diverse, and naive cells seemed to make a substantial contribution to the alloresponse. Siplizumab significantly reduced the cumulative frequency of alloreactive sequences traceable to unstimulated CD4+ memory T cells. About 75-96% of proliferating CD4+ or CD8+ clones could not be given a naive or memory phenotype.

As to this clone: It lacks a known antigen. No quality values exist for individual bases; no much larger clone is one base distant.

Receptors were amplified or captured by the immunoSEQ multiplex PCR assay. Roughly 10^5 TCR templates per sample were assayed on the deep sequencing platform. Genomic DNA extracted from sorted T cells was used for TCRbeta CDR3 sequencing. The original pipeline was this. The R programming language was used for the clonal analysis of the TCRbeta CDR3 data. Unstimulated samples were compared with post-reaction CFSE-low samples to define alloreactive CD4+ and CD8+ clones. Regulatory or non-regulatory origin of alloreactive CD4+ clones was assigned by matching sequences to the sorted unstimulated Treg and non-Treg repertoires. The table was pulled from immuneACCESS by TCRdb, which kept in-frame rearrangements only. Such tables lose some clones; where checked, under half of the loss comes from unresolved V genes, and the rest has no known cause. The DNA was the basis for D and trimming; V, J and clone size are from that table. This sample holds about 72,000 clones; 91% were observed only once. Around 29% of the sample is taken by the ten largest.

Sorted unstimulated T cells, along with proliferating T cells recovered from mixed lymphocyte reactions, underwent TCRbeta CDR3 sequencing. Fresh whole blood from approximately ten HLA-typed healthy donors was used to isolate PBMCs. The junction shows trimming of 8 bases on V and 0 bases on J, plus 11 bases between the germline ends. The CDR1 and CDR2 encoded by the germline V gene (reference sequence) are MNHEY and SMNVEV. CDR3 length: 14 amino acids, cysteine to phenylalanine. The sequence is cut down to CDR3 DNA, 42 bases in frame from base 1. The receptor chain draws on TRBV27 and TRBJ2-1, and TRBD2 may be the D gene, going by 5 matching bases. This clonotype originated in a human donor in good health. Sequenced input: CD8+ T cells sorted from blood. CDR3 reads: CASGPGSSYNEQFF. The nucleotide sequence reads TGTGCCAGCGGCCCGGGGAGCTCCTACAATGAGCAGTTCTTC.